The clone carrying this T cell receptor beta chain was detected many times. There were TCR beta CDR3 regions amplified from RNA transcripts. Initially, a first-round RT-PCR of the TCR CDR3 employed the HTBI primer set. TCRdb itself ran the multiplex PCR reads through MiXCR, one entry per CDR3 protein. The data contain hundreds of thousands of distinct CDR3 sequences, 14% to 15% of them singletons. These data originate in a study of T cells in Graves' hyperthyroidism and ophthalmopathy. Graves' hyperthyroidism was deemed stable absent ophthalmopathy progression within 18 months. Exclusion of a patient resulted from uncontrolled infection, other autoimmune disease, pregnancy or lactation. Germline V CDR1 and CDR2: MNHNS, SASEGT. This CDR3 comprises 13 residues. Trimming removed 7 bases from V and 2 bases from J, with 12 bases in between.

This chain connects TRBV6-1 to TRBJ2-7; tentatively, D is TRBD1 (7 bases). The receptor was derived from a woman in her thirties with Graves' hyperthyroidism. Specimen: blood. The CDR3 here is CASKQGGAYEQYF. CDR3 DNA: TGTGCCAGCAAGCAGGGGGGAGCCTACGAGCAGTACTTC.